Listed below are T cell receptor beta chains from one sample, sequenced in a study of blood T cell repertoires in COVID-19. Sequencing used immunoSEQ multiplex PCR; TCRdb keeps in-frame clones, though not all of them. Of some 430,000 clones in the sample, 90% were seen once. The sample consisted of PBMCs or T cells enriched from blood (not recorded which). Every receptor here comes from a man younger than 35 who had recovered from COVID-19. CDR3s include the opening cysteine and the closing phenylalanine or tryptophan. D genes are given only for firm matches. The size entry is marked missing in some rows and otherwise reads once, few, many or a size class.

j_call d_call v_call clone_size cdr3_aa cdr3_nt
TRBJ1-1 - TRBV19 - CASSVAERFTEAFF TGTGCCAGTAGCGTGGCCGAGCGGTTCACTGAAGCTTTCTTT
TRBJ1-1 - TRBV27 once CASNPQAPSTGEAFF TGTGCCAGCAACCCACAGGCCCCGTCAACGGGTGAAGCTTTCTTT
TRBJ1-5 - TRBV5-1 few CASSETGIGEPQHF TGCGCCAGCAGCGAAACAGGGATCGGCGAGCCCCAGCATTTT
TRBJ1-2 - TRBV7-3 - CASRAANYGYTF TGTGCCAGCAGGGCGGCTAACTATGGCTACACCTTC
TRBJ1-6 TRBD1 TRBV5-1 - CASSLVQGQSPLHF TGCGCCAGCAGCTTGGTACAGGGGCAATCACCCCTCCACTTT
TRBJ1-5 TRBD1 TRBV27 - CASREDREGNQPQHF TGTGCCAGCAGGGAGGACAGGGAGGGCAATCAGCCCCAGCATTTT
TRBJ2-1 TRBD2 TRBV3-1/TRBV3-2 - CASSQPGLAGGVNEQFF TGTGCCAGCAGCCAGCCGGGACTAGCGGGAGGGGTCAATGAGCAGTTCTTC
TRBJ1-1 - TRBV7-3 few CASAVAGNTEAFF TGTGCCAGCGCCGTAGCGGGGAACACTGAAGCTTTCTTT
TRBJ1-1 - TRBV6-1 - CASSEARRANTEAFF TGTGCCAGCAGTGAAGCGCGCAGGGCGAACACTGAAGCTTTCTTT
TRBJ2-7 - TRBV6-5 few CASWLVANEQYF TGTGCCAGCTGGCTAGTGGCCAACGAGCAGTACTTC
TRBJ2-3 - TRBV29-1 - CSAYRGTAIPPLYTDTQYF TGCAGCGCATACCGCGGGACAGCTATTCCCCCCCTCTACACAGATACGCAGTATTTT
TRBJ2-2 - TRBV5-6 - CASSDILGAGELFF TGTGCCAGCAGCGACATTTTGGGAGCCGGGGAGCTGTTTTTT
TRBJ2-5 - TRBV10-3 - CAISEIERGLLQETQYF TGTGCCATCAGTGAGATAGAACGCGGGCTTCTCCAAGAGACCCAGTACTTC
TRBJ1-5 TRBD1 TRBV7-2 few CASSYRGGGASNQPQHF TGTGCCAGCAGCTACAGGGGCGGTGGTGCGAGCAATCAGCCCCAGCATTTT
TRBJ1-5 - TRBV3-1/TRBV3-2 - CASSQASGSNQPQHF TGTGCCAGCAGCCAAGCATCGGGGAGCAATCAGCCCCAGCATTTT
TRBJ1-5 - TRBV27 - CASSRTDNQPQHF TGTGCCAGCAGTCGCACAGATAATCAGCCCCAGCATTTT
TRBJ1-5 - TRBV27 - CASSLELYQPQHF TGTGCCAGCAGTTTAGAGCTATATCAGCCCCAGCATTTT
TRBJ2-2 TRBD2 TRBV29-1 - CSVAAGVDTGELFF TGCAGCGTTGCAGCGGGAGTCGACACCGGGGAGCTGTTTTTT
TRBJ2-7 TRBD2 TRBV7-2 - CASSQTGTSGNYEQYF TGTGCCAGCAGCCAAACCGGGACTAGCGGGAACTACGAGCAGTACTTC
TRBJ1-1 - TRBV12-3/TRBV12-4 - CASSLQRFTEAFF TGTGCCAGCAGTTTACAGCGGTTCACTGAAGCTTTCTTT
TRBJ1-4 - TRBV29-1 once CSGLGGGKLFF TGCAGCGGCCTAGGGGGGGGTAAACTGTTTTTT
TRBJ2-1 - TRBV3-1/TRBV3-2 - CASSQGGRLYNEQFF TGTGCCAGCAGCCAAGGAGGGAGACTCTACAATGAGCAGTTCTTC
TRBJ2-5 - TRBV11-3 - CASSLSGGTAETQYF TGTGCCAGCAGCTTATCCGGGGGAACAGCAGAGACCCAGTACTTC
TRBJ2-6 - TRBV4-1 - CASSQRQGGTGANVLTF TGCGCCAGCAGCCAACGACAGGGAGGAACTGGGGCCAACGTCCTGACTTTC
TRBJ2-5 TRBD1 TRBV30 - CAWNPTGAWGETQYF TGTGCCTGGAATCCAACAGGGGCATGGGGAGAGACCCAGTACTTC
TRBJ2-2 - TRBV13 - CASSLGGLTGELFF TGTGCCAGCAGCTTAGGTGGGCTCACCGGGGAGCTGTTTTTT
TRBJ1-4 - TRBV11-2 - CASSYGMIIGPSNEKLFF TGTGCCAGCAGCTACGGGATGATAATAGGGCCCTCTAATGAAAAACTGTTTTTT
TRBJ2-1 - TRBV20-1 - CSAVSTLQFF TGCAGTGCTGTTAGCACCCTTCAGTTCTTC
TRBJ1-4 TRBD1 TRBV14 - CASSQVRGTNEKLFF TGTGCCAGCAGCCAAGTCAGGGGGACTAATGAAAAACTGTTTTTT
TRBJ2-1 TRBD1 TRBV7-9 - CASSGRGRGWVNNEQFF TGTGCCAGCAGCGGCAGGGGGCGAGGCTGGGTAAACAATGAGCAGTTCTTC
TRBJ1-3 - TRBV5-1 - CASSLTGITGNTIYF TGCGCCAGCAGCTTGACAGGGATTACTGGAAACACCATATATTTT
TRBJ2-3 TRBD2 TRBV9 - CASSTSGGRTDTQYF TGTGCCAGCAGCACGAGCGGGGGCCGCACAGATACGCAGTATTTT
TRBJ2-3 TRBD2 TRBV18 - CASSPLAGGTRPSTDTQYF TGTGCCAGCTCACCACTAGCGGGGGGCACGAGGCCAAGCACAGATACGCAGTATTTT
TRBJ1-4 - TRBV20-1 once CSAWGDEKLFF TGCAGTGCGTGGGGAGATGAAAAACTGTTTTTT
TRBJ1-1 - TRBV6-5 - CASSYSAGWGTEAFF TGTGCCAGCAGTTACTCGGCGGGTTGGGGAACTGAAGCTTTCTTT
TRBJ1-2 TRBD1 TRBV28 - CASSFRGRLDGYTF TGTGCCAGCAGTTTCAGGGGGCGGCTTGATGGCTACACCTTC
TRBJ2-7 TRBD1 TRBV27 - CASSPRDSGASGKQYF TGTGCCAGCAGTCCCCGGGACAGTGGGGCATCGGGAAAGCAGTACTTC
TRBJ2-3 TRBD2 TRBV5-4 - CASSLDGLAGGTDTQYF TGTGCCAGCAGCTTGGATGGACTAGCGGGGGGTACGGATACGCAGTATTTT
TRBJ2-3 TRBD2 TRBV5-1 - CASSSRSGDTQYF TGCGCCAGCAGCTCCCGTAGCGGGGACACGCAGTATTTT
TRBJ1-1 - TRBV5-8 - CASSFDRNTEAFF TGTGCCAGCAGCTTTGACAGGAACACTGAAGCTTTCTTT
TRBJ2-1 - TRBV2 once CASKVQGTYNEQFF TGTGCCAGCAAAGTCCAGGGAACCTACAATGAGCAGTTCTTC
TRBJ1-2 - TRBV7-9 - CASSDLDSAYGYTF TGTGCCAGCAGCGATCTAGACAGCGCCTATGGCTACACCTTC
TRBJ1-5 - TRBV12-3/TRBV12-4 - CASSFGDNQPQHF TGTGCCAGCAGTTTCGGAGATAATCAGCCCCAGCATTTT
TRBJ1-2 TRBD1 TRBV10-3 - CAIRGGANGYTF TGTGCCATCAGAGGGGGCGCTAATGGCTACACCTTC
TRBJ1-2 TRBD1 TRBV3-1/TRBV3-2 - CASTRGAHYGYTF TGTGCCAGCACCAGGGGGGCGCACTATGGCTACACCTTC
TRBJ1-1 - TRBV25-1 - CASSVQGPNTEAFF TGTGCCAGCAGCGTGCAGGGGCCGAACACTGAAGCTTTCTTT
TRBJ1-4 TRBD1 TRBV14 - CASSIRGRREKLFF TGTGCCAGCAGCATCAGGGGGCGACGGGAAAAACTGTTTTTT
TRBJ1-3 - TRBV27 once CASSLYPPDMGGNTIYF TGTGCCAGCAGTTTATACCCCCCCGACATGGGTGGAAACACCATATATTTT
TRBJ1-5 - TRBV7-9 once CASSLEGPQHF TGTGCCAGCAGCCTTGAGGGGCCCCAGCATTTT
TRBJ2-1 TRBD2 TRBV5-1 - CASSSRLAGDSHSSYNEQFF TGCGCCAGCAGCTCCAGACTAGCGGGGGACTCACACAGCTCCTACAATGAGCAGTTCTTC
TRBJ1-5 - TRBV6-5 - CASNARGNQPQHF TGTGCCAGCAACGCTCGGGGCAATCAGCCCCAGCATTTT